The 27 T cell receptor beta chains listed next were all sequenced from one sample in a study of radiotherapy plus CTLA-4 blockade in lung cancer. Sequencing used immunoSEQ multiplex PCR; TCRdb keeps in-frame clones, though not all of them. The table has roughly 40,000 clones, 79% seen once. Source: peripheral blood, taken from a patient treated with radiotherapy plus ipilimumab. These receptors came from a human donor with non-small cell lung cancer that progressed on radiotherapy plus ipilimumab.

The chain has TRBV6-4 and TRBJ2-1; maybe TRBD1 (6 bases). This CDR3 has 13 residues. The V gene's germline CDR1 is MRHNA and CDR2 SNTAGT. The ends were cut back, 4 bases at V and 9 bases at J, with 13 bases in the middle. The CDR3 protein is CASSAVGGGEQFF. For the CDR3, the DNA is TGTGCCAGCAGTGCGGTTGGGGGCGGTGAGCAGTTCTTC.

This clone was observed a handful of times. The gene calls are TRBV4-1 and TRBJ2-7, with D maybe TRBD1 (5 bases). The CDR3 is 14 residues long. The germline V gene has CDR1 MGHRA and CDR2 YSYEKL. Between the trimmed V and J ends, which lost 0 bases and 2 bases, there was a span of 8 bases. CDR3 DNA: TGCGCCAGCAGCCAAGAGGTCAGGGCCTACGAGCAGTACTTC. Its protein is CASSQEVRAYEQYF.

The J gene is TRBJ2-3, the V gene TRBV5-1; 9 positions agree with TRBD2. The CDR3 loop spans 18 amino acids. Per germline, CDR1 SGHRS and CDR2 YFSETQ. V lost 0 bases and J lost 1; bases outside the gene matches: 9. The CDR3 nucleotides are TGCGCCAGCAGCTTGGATGGCGGGGGGGCCAGAGGCACAGATACGCAGTATTTT. This translates into CASSLDGGGARGTDTQYF.

The chain couples TRBV18 to TRBJ1-2, with unresolved D. The CDR3 loop spans 13 amino acids. V was clipped by 3 bases and J by 6 bases, with 11 bases between them. Germline V gene lookup returns CDR1 KGHSH and CDR2 LQKENI. The CDR3 here is CASSPETRNGYTF. CDR3 coding DNA: TGTGCCAGCTCACCCGAGACTAGAAATGGCTACACCTTC.

The chain has TRBV4-2 and TRBJ2-1; perhaps TRBD2 as D (6 bases). The ends were cut back, 1 base at V and 4 bases at J, with 17 bases in the middle. CDR1 is LGHNA and CDR2 is YNFKEQ in the germline V gene. The CDR3 totals 17 residues. CDR3 in amino acids: CASSQALAVGVYNEQFF. For the CDR3, the DNA is TGTGCCAGCAGCCAAGCTTTAGCGGTAGGAGTTTACAATGAGCAGTTCTTC.

The chain combines TRBV11-2 with TRBJ2-1; perhaps TRBD1 as D (5 bases). There are 15 residues in the CDR3. CDR1 and CDR2 (germline): SGHAT, FQNNGV. The ends were cut back, 1 base at V and 4 bases at J, with 11 bases in the middle. As DNA, the CDR3 is TGTGCCAGCAGCTTAGTCTTGCAGGGATACAATGAGCAGTTCTTC. Translating it yields CASSLVLQGYNEQFF.

V and J are TRBV19 and TRBJ2-1, with 7 bases matching TRBD1. This CDR3 is built from 16 residues. Unmatched junction bases numbered 7, after V lost 0 bases and J lost 5 bases. The germline CDR1 and CDR2 sequences are LNHDA and SQIVND (reference sequence). CDR3 amino acids: CASSIEQGRGDNEQFF. DNA for the CDR3: TGTGCCAGTAGTATAGAACAGGGGCGAGGGGACAATGAGCAGTTCTTC.

The rearrangement links TRBV7-3 to TRBJ2-1; no clear D gene. Trimming took 3 bases from V and 6 from J, leaving 15 bases between them. Per germline, CDR1 SGHTA and CDR2 FQGTGA. The CDR3 loop spans 15 amino acids. CDR3 region: CASSLLQTTPNEQFF. CDR3 nucleotide sequence: TGTGCCAGCAGCTTGCTCCAAACAACCCCCAATGAGCAGTTCTTC.

The rearrangement links TRBV7-9 to TRBJ1-4, with D tentatively TRBD1 (5 bases). The V end lost 6 bases, the J end lost 4 bases, and 18 bases lay between the germline ends. Germline CDR1 reads SEHNR; CDR2 reads FQNEAQ (reference sequence). This CDR3 contains 16 residues. CDR3 residues: CASSWGAETFNEKLFF. For the CDR3, the DNA is TGTGCCAGCAGTTGGGGCGCAGAAACCTTTAATGAAAAACTGTTTTTT.

The gene calls are TRBV27 and TRBJ1-2; no definite D call. The CDR3 has 15 amino acids. CDR1 is MNHEY and CDR2 is SMNVEV in the germline V gene (reference sequence). V gave up 0 bases and J gave up 0 bases, with 8 bases separating them. The CDR3 protein is CASSLSRGTNYGYTF. The CDR3 nucleotides read TGTGCCAGCAGTTTATCGCGGGGTACTAACTATGGCTACACCTTC.

This chain uses TRBV7-3 with TRBJ1-1; D might be TRBD1 (5 bases). CDR1 and CDR2 from the germline V gene are SGHTA and FQGTGA. This CDR3 contains 13 residues. V was pared by 3 bases and J by 2 bases, with 7 bases between. For the CDR3, the DNA is TGTGCCAGCAGCTTGGACACAAACACTGAAGCTTTCTTT. Protein: CASSLDTNTEAFF.

This clone appeared a single time. This chain connects TRBV7-3 to TRBJ2-1; no clear D. This CDR3 has 12 amino acids. Trimming stripped 5 bases from V and 9 bases from J, with 11 bases between. Germline lookup yields CDR1 SGHTA and CDR2 FQGTGA. The CDR3 DNA reads TGTGCCAGCAGCCAGAGTACGGGTGAGCAGTTCTTC. Translating it yields CASSQSTGEQFF.

This clone was found a few times. The chain is built from TRBV11-2 and TRBJ2-3, with D perhaps matching TRBD2 (6 bases). The CDR3 covers 14 residues. Per germline, CDR1 SGHAT and CDR2 FQNNGV. Trimming pared 3 bases from V and 1 base from J, leaving 8 bases between. The CDR3 DNA reads TGTGCCAGCAGCTTCGGGAGCGGCACAGATACGCAGTATTTT. It yields the protein CASSFGSGTDTQYF.

This chain joins TRBV19 and TRBJ2-6; TRBD1 matches 7 bases. Germline trimming cut 3 bases from V and 0 bases from J; bases unmatched to any gene: 8. Looked up from germline, CDR1 is LNHDA and CDR2 is SQIVND (reference sequence). The CDR3 runs 18 residues. CDR3 loop: CASSIKGATYSGANVLTF. The DNA of the CDR3 is TGTGCCAGTAGTATTAAGGGGGCGACCTACTCTGGGGCCAACGTCCTGACTTTC. Drawing the rest from reference TRBV19 and TRBJ2-6, the complete variable domain is DGGITQSPKYLFRKEGQNVTLSCEQNLNHDAMYWYRQDPGQGLRLIYYSQIVNDFQKGDIAEGYSVSREKKESFPLTVTSAQKNPTAFYLCASSIKGATYSGANVLTFGAGSRLTVL.

J is TRBJ2-1 and V is TRBV7-3, with TRBD2 as a possible D gene (6 bases). Trimming cost V 1 base and J 8 bases, with 15 bases left between them. Germline CDR1 and CDR2: SGHTA and FQGTGA. This CDR3 is built from 15 residues. In nucleotides, the CDR3 is TGTGCCAGCAGCTTAAGGGCCCGGGGGATCGATGAGCAGTTCTTC. Translation gives CASSLRARGIDEQFF.

The rearrangement joins TRBV18 to TRBJ1-5; D is unclear. Per germline, CDR1 KGHSH and CDR2 LQKENI. V was pared by 3 bases and J by 5 bases, with 17 bases between. The CDR3 has 16 amino acids. The CDR3 region is CASSPSVLRSDQPQHF. The CDR3 DNA sequence: TGTGCCAGCTCACCTTCTGTCTTGAGGTCGGATCAGCCCCAGCATTTT.

This chain uses TRBV15 with TRBJ2-5, with a tentative D call TRBD1 (5 bases). Per germline, CDR1 LNHNV and CDR2 YYDKDF (reference sequence). This CDR3 spans 13 amino acids. V lost 3 bases and J lost 5, with 10 bases in between. CDR3 sequence reads: CATSSDPGETQYF. In nucleotides, the CDR3 is TGTGCCACCAGCAGCGATCCAGGGGAGACCCAGTACTTC. The entire variable domain, with the rest obtained from reference TRBV15 and TRBJ2-5, is as follows: DAMVIQNPRYQVTQFGKPVTLSCSQTLNHNVMYWYQQKSSQAPKLLFHYYDKDFNNEADTPDNFQSRRPNTSFCFLDIRSPGLGDTAMYLCATSSDPGETQYFGPGTRLLVL.

V is TRBV4-1 and J is TRBJ1-1, with D possibly being TRBD1 (6 bases). The CDR3 spans 16 residues. Germline V lookup: CDR1 MGHRA, CDR2 YSYEKL. Between the trimmed V and J ends, which lost 4 bases and 0 bases, there was a span of 15 bases. The CDR3 DNA reads TGCGCCAGCAGCCCGGGGGGGCAGGGATTGAACACTGAAGCTTTCTTT. Its protein product is CASSPGGQGLNTEAFF.

This clone is medium-sized (0.01 to 0.1%). The rearrangement links TRBV6-5 to TRBJ1-3; the match to TRBD1 covers 7 bases. Looked up from germline, CDR1 is MNHEY and CDR2 is SVGAGI. J was trimmed by 3 bases and V by 4 bases; bases with no gene match: 3. CDR3 length: 14 residues. The CDR3 DNA is TGTGCCAGCAGTTGGGACAGTAATGGAAACACCATATATTTT. Translated, it gives CASSWDSNGNTIYF.

This clone has only a few counts. This chain joins TRBV27 and TRBJ2-3, with no clear D. Germline V gene data show CDR1 as MNHEY and CDR2 as SMNVEV (reference sequence). Trimming left V 6 bases short and J 5 bases short, with 6 bases between. The CDR3 extends over 11 amino acids. CDR3 nucleotides: TGTGCCAGCAGCTCGAGAGATACGCAGTATTTT. The encoded protein is CASSSRDTQYF.

The chain's CDR3 is CASSQDWTSGGPTYEQYF. CDR3 DNA sequence: TGCGCCAGCAGCCAAGACTGGACTAGCGGGGGGCCCACCTACGAGCAGTACTTC. The chain uses TRBV4-3 and TRBJ2-7, with 14 nucleotides matching TRBD2. V was clipped by 0 bases and J by 2 bases; unmatched bases: 6. This CDR3 has 18 residues. Germline-derived CDR1 and CDR2 are LGHNA and YSLEER.

The chain combines TRBV6-5 with TRBJ1-1; weak D call: TRBD1 (6 bases). Germline loops: CDR1 MNHEY, CDR2 SVGAGI. CDR3 length: 15 residues. V lost 6 bases and J 5 bases, leaving 19 bases between the germline ends. The CDR3: CASRPLTGGRTEAFF. The CDR3 nucleotides read TGTGCCAGCAGACCCCTCACGGGGGGCCGTACTGAAGCTTTCTTT.

CDR3 in amino acids: CASSQAHSLYGYTF. CDR3 coding DNA: TGTGCCAGCAGCCAAGCCCACAGCCTCTATGGCTACACCTTC. This chain uses TRBV4-2 with TRBJ1-2; unclear D gene. CDR3 length equals 14 residues. Per germline, CDR1 LGHNA and CDR2 YNFKEQ. V lost 1 base to trimming and J lost 4 bases, with 10 bases between them.

This clone was seen only a few times. The genes are TRBV4-1 and TRBJ2-5, with D possibly matching TRBD1 (6 bases). This CDR3 region has 13 residues. The V end lost 0 bases, the J end lost 11 bases, and 13 bases lay between the germline ends. Germline assignment: CDR1 MGHRA and CDR2 YSYEKL. Written as DNA, the CDR3 is TGCGCCAGCAGCCAAGATACGGACAGTCTACAGTACTTC. Amino acid sequence: CASSQDTDSLQYF.

The chain is built from TRBV12-2 and TRBJ1-5. TRBV12-2 is tagged as a pseudogene. This CDR3 has 15 residues. The DNA of the CDR3 is TGTGCAAGTCGCTTCCCACCGGGACTCCCTCAGCCCCAGCATTTT. It is translated as CASRFPPGLPQPQHF.

The CDR3 sequence is CASRSTGTDTQYF. CDR3 sequence (DNA): TGTGCCAGCAGGTCGACAGGCACAGATACGCAGTATTTT. The J gene is TRBJ2-3, the V gene TRBV9, with a possible D match to TRBD1 (5 bases). Germline CDR1 is SGDLS and CDR2 is YYNGEE. V shed 5 bases and J shed 1 base, with 8 bases lying between them. The CDR3 length is 13 residues.

This clone was picked up one time. This chain links TRBV2 with TRBJ2-7; 8 bases match TRBD1. The V gene end was trimmed by 2 bases and the J gene end by 6 bases; junction bases not matched to a gene: 9. Germline CDR1 is SNHLY and CDR2 is FYNNEI. The CDR3 runs 15 residues. The CDR3 sequence: CASSESGTGRSEQYF. The CDR3 region has the DNA TGTGCCAGCAGTGAATCGGGGACAGGAAGGTCCGAGCAGTACTTC.